This T cell receptor (beta chain) was recovered during a study of CD8 T cells in cerebrospinal fluid in Alzheimer's disease (dated by TCRdb to about 2020). With regard to the full study: CSF T cell clonal expansion was assessed with two single-cell approaches: plate-based nested PCR sequencing and droplet-based sequencing. This study tested whether clonally expanded T cells could be found in cerebrospinal fluid from healthy elderly individuals and from patients with neurodegenerative disease. The droplet-based CSF comparison of patients and controls included some 10 healthy controls (approximately 11,000 cells) and some 10 patients with MCI or Alzheimer's disease (about 10,000 cells). A total of some 25 samples were covered by the CSF gene-expression analysis, in which Parkinson's disease patients were included.

This clonotype is medium-sized (0.01 to 0.1%) by its frequency; no count is available. Its antigen is not yet known. None of the participants had acute infectious disease, and every participant was in good physical condition. Biomarkers including neurofilament, amyloid-beta and tau were used to confirm neurodegeneration in the patients. For droplet-based sequencing, live CSF cells were sorted using a live/dead marker. CSF was obtained by lumbar puncture, and immune cells were pelleted by centrifugation at 300g. Each CSF sample was checked for red blood cells, and any sample showing blood contamination was excluded. CSF cells were cryopreserved by placing the cells in freezing medium, freezing the cells overnight at -80 degrees C, and then storing the cells in liquid nitrogen. Before analysis, CSF samples had been stored for less than seven months. The CDR3, from cysteine to phenylalanine, totals 13 residues. No DNA is recorded. Looking up the germline V gene yields CDR1 SQVTM and CDR2 ANQGSEA.

Summary of the overall study and its limitations: The EBV-specific clones were neither the most highly expanded clones nor enriched among patients. In pooled data, a highly expanded clone (at least 3% of TCRs) occurred in 1 of 10 healthy subjects versus most of the 6 Alzheimer's patients. Compared with controls, patients with MCI or Alzheimer's disease had a higher percentage of their CSF TCRs made up by the single largest clone. It was cautioned by the authors that a causal link between EBV and Alzheimer's disease is not established by the detection of EBV-specific TCRs in CSF. Only samples with detectable clones (about 11 healthy, 5 MCI, 5 AD, 6 PD) were included in the overall clonality comparison.

Library preparation employed 10x single-cell sequencing. CSF cells were profiled with 10X Genomics single-cell V(D)J and 5' gene-expression libraries. CSF single-cell TCR libraries were sequenced on an Illumina NextSeq550. The paper's processing steps were these. After V(D)J reads were mapped to the vdj-GRCh38 alts ensemble 2.0.0 reference, the Cell Ranger vdj pipeline was used to analyse the reads. Cell barcodes sharing the same set of productive CDR3 nucleotide sequences were defined as clonotypes. To connect clonality with transcriptional profiles, clonotype information was added to the gene-expression metadata in Seurat v3.0. Exclusion was applied to CSF cells with more than 1,800 genes, more than 7,500 UMIs or more than 10% mitochondrial reads. To find TCRs with known antigen specificity, CDR3-beta sequences were matched against VDJdb. Only TCRs with complete alpha and beta chains were included in the network analysis of clone sharing, which used the R package qgraph. The reads went through TCRdb reprocessing, and each CDR3 protein sequence gets one entry with no DNA. In this record, the V and J calls reflect TCRdb's handling and not the investigators' own analysis. For this sample, the table gives roughly 1,600 distinct CDR3 sequences. The ten largest make up about 9.1% of the sample.

The source is a human donor with mild cognitive impairment. The sequenced material came from cerebrospinal fluid. This chain is built from TRBV29-1 and TRBJ1-5. The CDR3 region: CSVGWGWGQPQHF.